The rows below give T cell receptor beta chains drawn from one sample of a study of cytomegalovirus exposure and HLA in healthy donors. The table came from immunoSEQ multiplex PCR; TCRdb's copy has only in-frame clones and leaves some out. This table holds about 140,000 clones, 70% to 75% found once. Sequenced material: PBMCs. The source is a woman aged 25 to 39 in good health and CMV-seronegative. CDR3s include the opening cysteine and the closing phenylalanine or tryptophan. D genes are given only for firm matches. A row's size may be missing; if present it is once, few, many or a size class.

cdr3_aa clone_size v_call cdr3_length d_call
CASSPRVAGVQETQYF - TRBV11-2 16 TRBD2
CASSLYRNQGTEAFF - TRBV6-5 15 -
CASSLSSGGGNEQFF - TRBV28 15 TRBD2
CASSLAGGLQYEQFF few TRBV7-3 15 TRBD2
CASSPRPGDNSPLHF - TRBV6-4 15 -
CASSGTVSTEAFF - TRBV9 13 -
CASYRTGQGAEAFF - TRBV5-1 14 TRBD1
CASSLTPVTDTQYF - TRBV7-3 14 -
CASSLVGAENIQYF - TRBV2 14 -
CASSLLGDYEQYF - TRBV28 13 -
CASSPYSGSLAGELFF - TRBV19 16 TRBD2
CASSLAGTGSYTF few TRBV5-4 13 TRBD1
CASSQAAGTSFVHEQFF - TRBV4-1 17 -
CASSQEAGAEAFF - TRBV4-2 13 -
CASSAGGSTDTQYF - TRBV9 14 TRBD2
CAGETGTGGPGALFF - TRBV7-9 15 TRBD1
CASSFDVRGGSETQYF once TRBV7-2 16 -
CASSETSLGQFF - TRBV2 12 -
CATTGDYEQYF - TRBV10-3 11 -
CAWSVDRREKLFF - TRBV30 13 -
CASSSPRDSPYNEQFF - TRBV28 16 TRBD1
CASSGQGQSYGYTF few TRBV18 14 TRBD1
CASRAGLAGGQETQYF once TRBV2 16 TRBD2
CASSGMQGADTQYF - TRBV14 14 TRBD1
CASSLERIDTEAFF - TRBV7-8 14 -
CASSAPSTEQYF - TRBV9 12 -
CASTRQAYGGNTIYF - TRBV6-5 15 -
CASSPDEADGGKLFF few TRBV5-1 15 -
CASSNRQDHGYTF - TRBV6-5 13 -
CASSGNTEETQYF - TRBV2 13 -
CASSLGTSGGQQFF - TRBV7-2 14 TRBD2
CASSPTDYREQYF - TRBV7-2 13 -
CASSLYQRETYEQYF - TRBV5-4 15 TRBD2
CASSPYYGSYEQYF few TRBV28 14 -
CASNLPLGQNCGYTF - TRBV28 15 -
CASSLNGGGGGTDTQYF - TRBV7-6 17 TRBD2
CASSQVGAGNTGELFF - TRBV11-3 16 -
CSVDPGAGSYNEQFF - TRBV29-1 15 -
CAGQGSTNEKLFF - TRBV28 13 TRBD1
CSVEPSRGTDTQYF - TRBV29-1 14 TRBD1
CASSYTETGRAAFF - TRBV6-5 14 -
CASSAGTGLDYEQYF - TRBV9 15 TRBD1
CASSGTGDTQYF - TRBV2 12 TRBD1
CASSLGGDYGYTF - TRBV7-2 13 -
CASSLEGYVPDTQYF - TRBV5-1 15 -
CASSRTSGGANTGELFF - TRBV7-3 17 TRBD2
CASSPTSPKNNEQFF - TRBV5-1 15 -
CASSFRTTVRTGELFF - TRBV19 16 -
CASRKSEEQFF - TRBV2 11 -
CASSQILIMNTGELFF - TRBV4-1 16 -
CASRTSGRLGEQFF - TRBV19 14 TRBD2